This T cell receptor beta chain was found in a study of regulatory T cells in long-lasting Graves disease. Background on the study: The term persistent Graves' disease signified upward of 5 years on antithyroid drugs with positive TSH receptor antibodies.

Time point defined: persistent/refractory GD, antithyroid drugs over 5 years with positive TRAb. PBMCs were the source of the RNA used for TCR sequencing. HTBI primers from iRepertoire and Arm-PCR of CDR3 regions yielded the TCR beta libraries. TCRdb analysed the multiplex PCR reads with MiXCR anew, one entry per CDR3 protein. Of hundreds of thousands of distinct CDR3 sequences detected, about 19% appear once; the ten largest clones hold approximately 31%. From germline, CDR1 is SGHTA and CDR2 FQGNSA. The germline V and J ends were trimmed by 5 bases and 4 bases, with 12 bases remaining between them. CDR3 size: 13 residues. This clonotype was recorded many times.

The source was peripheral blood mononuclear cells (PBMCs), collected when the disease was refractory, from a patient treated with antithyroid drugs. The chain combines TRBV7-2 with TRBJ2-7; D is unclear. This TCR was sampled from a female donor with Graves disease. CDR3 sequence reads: CASSPTGDYEQYF. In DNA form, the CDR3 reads TGTGCCAGCAGCCCCACGGGCGATTACGAGCAGTACTTC. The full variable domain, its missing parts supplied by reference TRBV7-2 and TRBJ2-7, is GAGVSQSPSNKVTEKGKDVELRCDPISGHTALYWYRQSLGQGLEFLIYFQGNSAPDKSGLPSDRFSAERTGGSVSTLTIQRTQQEDSAVYLCASSPTGDYEQYFGPGTRLTVT.